The present T cell receptor (beta chain) was sequenced within a study of glioma-infiltrating T cells. Study-wide findings and caveats: Only very few CDR3 sequences appeared in both tissue and blood. Above-expected tissue-blood divergence occurred in all gliomas, most in low-grade ones.

In regard to this clonotype: Antigen: not known. This may arise from a read error, as a much more abundant clone is one base away.

The iRepertoire nested amplicon-rescue multiplex PCR amplified TCR alpha and beta CDR3s from RNA. Tissue mRNA or PBMC total RNA, roughly 85-450 ng, went into one-step reverse transcription and amplification. TCRdb reprocessed the multiplex PCR reads with MiXCR, giving one entry per CDR3 protein. This table has around 180,000 distinct CDR3 sequences, about 40% appearing once. Germline V gives CDR1 SGHTA, CDR2 FQGNSA. V lost 7 bases to trimming and J lost 4 bases, with 17 bases between them. The length of the CDR3 is 15 residues. Sequenced material: glioma tissue, nonneoplastic brain tissue, or PBMCs (not recorded which). This sequence was found in a human donor with low-grade glioma or glioblastoma, undergoing nonglioma brain surgery, or in good health (not recorded which). The chain is built from TRBV7-2 and TRBJ1-3, with a possible D match to TRBD1 (5 bases). The CDR3 coding sequence is TGTGCCAGCATCCCCCGGAAGGGGTCAGGAAACACCATATATTTT. It yields the protein CASIPRKGSGNTIYF.